What follows is one T cell receptor beta chain and its context. Antigen unknown. The data were produced by immunoSEQ multiplex PCR, yet TCRdb's version contains in-frame clones alone and is incomplete. The data show approximately 52,000 clones, roughly 78% seen once. This sample stems from a study of memory CD4+ T cells and cytomegalovirus serostatus. Across the study: Of the healthy Belgian adults, nine or ten were CMV seropositive and 20 to 30 seronegative.

Germline loops: CDR1 SGDLS, CDR2 YYNGEE. The CDR3 consists of 13 residues. The V end was cut by 5 bases, the J end by 4 bases, with 12 bases between. Single viable CD3+CD4+CD8-CD45RO+ cells were sorted as the memory CD4+ T cells. Overall study results and limits: CD4+ memory repertoires contained about 40% of the roughly 160 reported CMV TCRbeta sequences.

This sequence was found in an adult in good health and CMV-seronegative. The specimen was memory CD4+ T cells from blood. The rearrangement uses TRBV9 and TRBJ1-1; D unclear. CDR3 amino acids: CASSKVQPTEAFF. The CDR3 region has the DNA TGTGCCAGCAGTAAAGTACAACCCACTGAAGCTTTCTTT.